Listed here are 26 T cell receptor beta chains from one sample, sequenced in a study of shared clonotypes between healthy human individuals. Clones were read by immunoSEQ multiplex PCR, and TCRdb kept only the in-frame ones, dropping some. Of 630,000 or so clones in the sample, roughly 98% were seen once. CD45RO-negative, CCR7-selected cells formed the naive CD8 fraction, which excluded terminally differentiated effector memory CD45RA+ cells. The sequenced material came from naive CD8+ T cells sorted from blood. These receptors all come from a man aged 25-45 years in good health.

The chain combines TRBV27 with TRBJ1-5, with 9 positions matching TRBD1. The V segment lost 6 bases and the J segment 3 bases; nucleotides outside the gene matches: 3. This CDR3 is built from 14 residues. Per germline, CDR1 MNHEY and CDR2 SMNVEV (reference sequence). Here the CDR3 reads CASRRQGVNQPQHF. The CDR3 nucleotides are TGTGCCAGCAGGAGACAGGGGGTCAATCAGCCCCAGCATTTT.

This rearrangement joins TRBV6-6 to TRBJ2-1; D call uncertain. There are 10 residues in the CDR3. Germline V lookup: CDR1 MNHNY, CDR2 SVGAGI (reference sequence). With 7 bases removed from V and 7 bases from J, the gap between germline ends came to 5 bases. This CDR3 is CASTDNEQFF. For the CDR3, the DNA is TGTGCCAGCACCGATAATGAGCAGTTCTTC.

This chain links TRBV19 with TRBJ2-1; perhaps TRBD2 as D (6 bases). The CDR3 contains 14 residues. Germline CDR1 is LNHDA and CDR2 is SQIVND (reference sequence). V gave up 4 bases and J gave up 5 bases, with 12 bases separating them. This chain's CDR3 is CASSTPGLNNEQFF. Written as DNA, the CDR3 is TGTGCCAGTAGTACCCCGGGACTGAACAATGAGCAGTTCTTC.

This chain joins TRBV5-1 and TRBJ2-7; tentative D call: TRBD2 (5 bases). Trimming removed 1 base from V and 0 bases from J, with 8 bases in between. This CDR3 has 14 residues. Germline V gene lookup returns CDR1 SGHRS and CDR2 YFSETQ. CDR3 loop: CASSLFGDSYEQYF. The DNA for the CDR3 is TGCGCCAGCAGCTTGTTCGGGGACTCCTACGAGCAGTACTTC.

This chain connects TRBV27 to TRBJ2-4, with TRBD2 matching 9 bases. CDR3 length: 16 amino acids. V lost 5 bases and J lost 0; bases outside the gene matches: 5. The V gene's germline CDR1 is MNHEY and CDR2 SMNVEV (reference sequence). The CDR3 loop reads CASSLLAGLAKNIQYF. In nucleotides, the CDR3 is TGTGCCAGCAGTCTACTAGCGGGCCTAGCCAAAAACATTCAGTACTTC.

The chain carries TRBV9 and TRBJ2-1; no clear D gene. V dropped 5 bases and J dropped 0 bases, with 9 bases sitting between them. The CDR3 totals 14 residues. Germline V CDR1 and CDR2: SGDLS, YYNGEE. The CDR3 loop reads CASSGDISYNEQFF. The CDR3 nucleotides read TGTGCCAGCAGTGGTGATATCTCCTACAATGAGCAGTTCTTC.

This clone was seen just once. V and J are TRBV7-9 and TRBJ1-1; D remains unclear. V lost 5 bases to trimming and J lost 0 bases, with 7 bases between them. Germline CDR1 is SEHNR and CDR2 is FQNEAQ (reference sequence). CDR3 length equals 13 residues. The DNA of the CDR3 is TGTGCCAGCAGCCCCCGATTGAACACTGAAGCTTTCTTT. Amino acids: CASSPRLNTEAFF.

The rearrangement joins TRBV13 to TRBJ2-7; D call uncertain. V was pared by 5 bases and J by 3 bases, with 11 bases between. Germline assignment: CDR1 PRHDT and CDR2 FYEKMQ (reference sequence). This CDR3 has 13 amino acids. The CDR3 region is CASSPPDNYEQYF. CDR3 DNA sequence: TGTGCCAGCAGCCCGCCCGACAACTACGAGCAGTACTTC.

V and J are TRBV27 and TRBJ2-3, with 11 bases that match TRBD2. The V gene's germline CDR1 is MNHEY and CDR2 SMNVEV (reference sequence). The CDR3 is 18 residues long. V lost 4 bases, J lost 2 bases, and 11 bases stayed unmatched. The CDR3 DNA reads TGTGCCAGCAGTTCTAAACCCGGGACTAGCGGATACACAGATACGCAGTATTTT. Translating it yields CASSSKPGTSGYTDTQYF.

The chain links TRBV4-1 to TRBJ2-2; D unclear. The germline gives CDR1 MGHRA, CDR2 YSYEKL. Trimming removed 1 base at V and 5 bases at J, with 8 bases between. This CDR3 contains 14 residues. The CDR3 coding sequence is TGCGCCAGCAGCCAAGGGGTTGGAACCGGGGAGCTGTTTTTT. Translating gives CASSQGVGTGELFF.

V usage is TRBV14 and J usage is TRBJ2-7, with D unclear. Trimming left V 3 bases short and J 0 bases short, with 12 bases between. The germline gives CDR1 SGHDN, CDR2 FVKESK. The CDR3 loop spans 15 amino acids. For the CDR3, the DNA is TGTGCCAGCAGCCATTTCGGCGAAAGCTCCTACGAGCAGTACTTC. The encoded protein is CASSHFGESSYEQYF.

The chain couples TRBV7-9 to TRBJ2-5; D is unresolved. The V end was cut by 5 bases, the J end by 1 base, with 11 bases between. Germline values: CDR1 SEHNR, CDR2 FQNEAQ (reference sequence). The CDR3 covers 14 residues. The CDR3 region is CASSKDGSQETQYF. CDR3 DNA sequence: TGTGCCAGCAGCAAGGACGGAAGCCAAGAGACCCAGTACTTC.

The chain is built from TRBV5-1 and TRBJ1-3; D is uncertain. The CDR3 covers 16 residues. The germline V gene encodes CDR1 SGHRS and CDR2 YFSETQ. Trimming took 0 bases from V and 0 from J, leaving 10 bases between them. CDR3 bases: TGCGCCAGCAGCTTGGTGCCAGATCGCTCTGGAAACACCATATATTTT. Translated, it gives CASSLVPDRSGNTIYF.

The V and J genes are TRBV11-2 and TRBJ2-1, with 10 nucleotides matching TRBD2. Germline V gene sequence: CDR1 SGHAT, CDR2 FQNNGV. The CDR3 contains 17 residues. Unmatched junction bases numbered 4, after V lost 1 base and J lost 1 base. Here the CDR3 reads CASSLVPSGSSYNEQFF. CDR3 in DNA: TGTGCCAGCAGCTTAGTTCCTAGCGGGAGTTCCTACAATGAGCAGTTCTTC.

V is TRBV9 and J is TRBJ2-1; D not resolved. V was cut by 3 bases and J by 6 bases, with 13 bases left in between. The CDR3 has 14 amino acids. The V gene's germline CDR1 is SGDLS and CDR2 YYNGEE. CDR3 residues: CASSAFLRSNEQFF. CDR3 in DNA: TGTGCCAGCAGCGCCTTCTTGCGGTCCAATGAGCAGTTCTTC. The full variable domain, its missing parts supplied by reference TRBV9 and TRBJ2-1, is DSGVTQTPKHLITATGQRVTLRCSPRSGDLSVYWYQQSLDQGLQFLIQYYNGEERAKGNILERFSAQQFPDLHSELNLSSLELGDSALYFCASSAFLRSNEQFFGPGTRLTVL.

V is TRBV27 and J is TRBJ2-1, with 10 nucleotides matching TRBD2. Germline V CDR1 and CDR2: MNHEY, SMNVEV (reference sequence). This CDR3 spans 14 amino acids. Trimming cost V 4 bases and J 15 bases; bases outside gene matches: 12. Here the CDR3 reads CASSSTASGSDPFF. The CDR3 DNA reads TGTGCCAGCAGTTCCACCGCTAGCGGGAGTGATCCGTTCTTC.

V is TRBV5-1 and J is TRBJ2-1; 7 bases map to TRBD2. This CDR3 region has 16 residues. Unmatched junction bases numbered 5, after V lost 0 bases and J lost 2 bases. Germline CDR1 is SGHRS and CDR2 is YFSETQ. CDR3 region: CASSLALGRTYNEQFF. CDR3 DNA: TGCGCCAGCAGCTTGGCCCTCGGGAGGACCTACAATGAGCAGTTCTTC.

Note on this clone: A junction boundary mismatches the germline segment, possibly from a read error. The J gene is TRBJ2-7, the V gene TRBV27; D remains ambiguous. The CDR3 is 16 residues long. Germline loops: CDR1 MNHEY, CDR2 SMNVEV (reference sequence). CDR3: CTSSLSPIPSSYEQYF. The CDR3 region has the DNA TGTACCAGCAGTTTATCCCCGATCCCGAGCTCCTACGAGCAGTACTTC.

V and J are TRBV28 and TRBJ2-1, with TRBD1 identical over 7 bases. The trim removed 11 bases at V and 12 bases at J, leaving 7 bases unmatched. This CDR3 has 10 amino acids. CDR1 MDHEN and CDR2 SYDVKM come from the germline V gene. Here the CDR3 reads CALGQTRQFF. The CDR3 DNA reads as TGTGCCTTGGGACAGACCCGGCAGTTCTTC.

The chain is built from TRBV19 and TRBJ2-7; the D is unclear. Trimming left V 5 bases short and J 3 bases short, with 11 bases between. Germline values: CDR1 LNHDA, CDR2 SQIVND (reference sequence). This CDR3 spans 13 amino acids. For the CDR3, the DNA is TGTGCCAGTAGTTTCTCCACGAACTACGAGCAGTACTTC. This translates into CASSFSTNYEQYF.

The gene calls are TRBV7-8 and TRBJ1-1; no clear D gene. The germline V gene encodes CDR1 SGHVS and CDR2 FQNEAQ. This CDR3 spans 14 amino acids. V lost 6 bases, J lost 0 bases, and 11 bases lay in between. This CDR3 is CASRRAELNTEAFF. Here the CDR3 DNA reads TGTGCCAGCAGGAGGGCAGAGCTGAACACTGAAGCTTTCTTT.

The chain has TRBV19 and TRBJ2-7; D may be TRBD1 (6 bases). Trimming took off 8 bases at V and 2 bases at J, with 10 bases between the two ends. The CDR3 is made up of 12 amino acids. CDR1 and CDR2 from the germline V gene are LNHDA and SQIVND (reference sequence). CDR3 sequence reads: CASRGQTYEQYF. In nucleotides, the CDR3 is TGTGCCAGTCGAGGACAGACCTACGAGCAGTACTTC. The whole variable domain, filled in from reference TRBV19 and TRBJ2-7, reads DGGITQSPKYLFRKEGQNVTLSCEQNLNHDAMYWYRQDPGQGLRLIYYSQIVNDFQKGDIAEGYSVSREKKESFPLTVTSAQKNPTAFYLCASRGQTYEQYFGPGTRLTVT.

This rearrangement joins TRBV29-1 to TRBJ2-5; TRBD1 aligns across 7 bases. CDR1 and CDR2 (germline): SQVTM, ANQGSEA. Germline trimming cut 6 bases from V and 5 bases from J; bases unmatched to any gene: 12. The CDR3 has 14 residues. CDR3: CSVVLTGNGETQYF. CDR3 nucleotides: TGCAGCGTGGTATTGACAGGGAACGGTGAGACCCAGTACTTC.

The chain couples TRBV7-9 to TRBJ2-3; no clear D. V was clipped by 4 bases and J by 2 bases, with 4 bases between them. Germline values: CDR1 SEHNR, CDR2 FQNEAQ (reference sequence). CDR3 length equals 12 residues. CDR3 in DNA: TGTGCCAGCAGCTATGCCACAGATACGCAGTATTTT. Its protein product is CASSYATDTQYF.

This sequence joins TRBV9 and TRBJ1-2; tentatively, D is TRBD1 (5 bases). From germline, CDR1 is SGDLS and CDR2 YYNGEE. This CDR3 spans 14 amino acids. The V and J ends lost 3 bases and 4 bases respectively, with 13 bases between them. CDR3 region: CASSGPTGGYGYTF. For the CDR3, the DNA is TGTGCCAGCAGCGGACCAACAGGAGGCTATGGCTACACCTTC.

The genes are TRBV25-1 and TRBJ2-7; 8 nucleotides line up with TRBD2. CDR3 length: 15 residues. Germline assignment: CDR1 MGHDK and CDR2 SYGVNS. The V gene end was trimmed by 1 base and the J gene end by 0 bases; junction bases not matched to a gene: 2. The CDR3 is CASSELTSDSYEQYF. The CDR3 nucleotides read TGTGCCAGCAGTGAATTGACTAGCGACTCCTACGAGCAGTACTTC.